The rows below give T cell receptor beta chains drawn from one sample of a study of identical twins. TCRdb ran MiXCR on the 5' RACE reads and lists one entry per CDR3 protein. This sample has approximately 680,000 distinct CDR3 sequences, with about 7.6% found just once. These data also featured in a second study, about yellow fever vaccine responses in identical twins.

Sequences were obtained from PBMCs. These receptor sequences come from a woman aged 18-29 years in good health. The CDR3 runs from the conserved cysteine through the conserved F or W. Fields, in order: J gene, V gene, clone size, CDR3 protein. Expanded clones are given a class, and other clones once, few, many or no size at all.

j_gene: TRBJ2-7
v_gene: TRBV5-1
abundance: many
CDR3aa: CASSLGDYLDGPDFYYEQYF

j_gene: TRBJ2-5
v_gene: TRBV27
abundance: NA
CDR3aa: CASRRIAGNTGTQYF

j_gene: TRBJ2-1
v_gene: TRBV29-1
abundance: NA
CDR3aa: CSVRGRGGAEQFF

j_gene: TRBJ2-6
v_gene: TRBV28
abundance: NA
CDR3aa: CASSFGQDTPSGANVLTF

j_gene: TRBJ1-1
v_gene: TRBV5-6
abundance: few
CDR3aa: CASSKGAHPQNGAFF

j_gene: TRBJ2-7
v_gene: TRBV4-1
abundance: NA
CDR3aa: CASSQVSAVSGRMDEQYF

j_gene: TRBJ2-4
v_gene: TRBV20-1
abundance: NA
CDR3aa: CSAKPSGRNIQYF

j_gene: TRBJ2-1
v_gene: TRBV18
abundance: few
CDR3aa: CASSPSSGRWEQFF

j_gene: TRBJ2-3
v_gene: TRBV20-1
abundance: few
CDR3aa: CSEILAASTDTQYF

j_gene: TRBJ2-7
v_gene: TRBV28
abundance: many
CDR3aa: CASSSGQATKSYEQYF

j_gene: TRBJ2-1
v_gene: TRBV6-1
abundance: few
CDR3aa: CASSEASRSRSNEQFF

j_gene: TRBJ1-4
v_gene: TRBV4-1
abundance: few
CDR3aa: CASSQVWERDEKLFF

j_gene: TRBJ2-2
v_gene: TRBV5-1
abundance: NA
CDR3aa: CASCSTGLGTGELFF

j_gene: TRBJ2-3
v_gene: TRBV7-2
abundance: NA
CDR3aa: CASRTGTVTDTQYF

j_gene: TRBJ2-1
v_gene: TRBV12-3/TRBV12-4
abundance: many
CDR3aa: CASSKPGLAGYNEQFF

j_gene: TRBJ2-7
v_gene: TRBV5-1
abundance: NA
CDR3aa: CASSFGSGSVAEQYF